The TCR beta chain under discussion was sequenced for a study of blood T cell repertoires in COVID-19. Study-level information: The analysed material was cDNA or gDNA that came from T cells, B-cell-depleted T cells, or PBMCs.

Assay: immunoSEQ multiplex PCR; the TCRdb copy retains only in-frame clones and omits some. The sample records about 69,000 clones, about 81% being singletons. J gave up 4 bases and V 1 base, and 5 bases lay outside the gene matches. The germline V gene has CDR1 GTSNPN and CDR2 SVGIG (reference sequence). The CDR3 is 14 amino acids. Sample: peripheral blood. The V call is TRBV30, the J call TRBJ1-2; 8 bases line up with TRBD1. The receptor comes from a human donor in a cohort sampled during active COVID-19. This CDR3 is CAWSAGQGGYGYTF. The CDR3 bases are TGTGCCTGGAGTGCAGGACAGGGAGGCTATGGCTACACCTTC.